The next 25 T cell receptor beta chains were all read from a single sample in a study of blood T cell repertoires in COVID-19. Some clones are missing from TCRdb's copy, which holds only in-frame ones; the method was immunoSEQ multiplex PCR. The repertoire holds 210,000 or so clones, with around 86% as singletons. Sequencing input: peripheral blood. All receptors derive from a human donor in a cohort sampled during active COVID-19.

The chain combines TRBV5-1 with TRBJ2-7; a weak D match, TRBD1 (6 bases). Germline lookup yields CDR1 SGHRS and CDR2 YFSETQ. CDR3 length: 12 amino acids. V lost 0 bases and J lost 6, with 7 bases in between. For the CDR3, the DNA is TGCGCCAGCAGCTTGGGGGGGCCCGAGCAGTACTTC. Encoded protein: CASSLGGPEQYF.

The rearrangement links TRBV4-1 to TRBJ2-7; TRBD1 aligns across 7 bases. V gave up 3 bases and J gave up 3 bases; unmatched junction bases: 5. This CDR3 is 14 amino acids long. Germline V gives CDR1 MGHRA, CDR2 YSYEKL. The CDR3 sequence is CASSQGDRDYEQYF. The CDR3 nucleotides are TGCGCCAGCAGCCAGGGAGACAGGGACTACGAGCAGTACTTC.

This clone is medium-sized in the sample. The chain combines TRBV27 with TRBJ2-3, with D unresolved. CDR1 is MNHEY, CDR2 SMNVEV, per germline (reference sequence). V was clipped by 5 bases and J by 0 bases, with 12 bases between them. This CDR3 has 15 amino acids. CDR3 residues: CASSIRHPSTDTQYF. CDR3 bases: TGTGCCAGCAGTATTCGACACCCTAGCACAGATACGCAGTATTTT.

The chain couples TRBV6-5 to TRBJ1-1, with D possibly matching TRBD1 (6 bases). The CDR3 loop spans 13 amino acids. Germline CDR1 reads MNHEY; CDR2 reads SVGAGI. V dropped 7 bases and J dropped 0 bases, with 9 bases sitting between them. The CDR3 region has the DNA TGTGCCAGCAATCAGGGGTTGAACACTGAAGCTTTCTTT. Its translation: CASNQGLNTEAFF.

As DNA, the CDR3 is TGTGCCAGCAGTCCCCGGGACAGGGCGTACTACACCTTC. The encoded protein is CASSPRDRAYYTF. The chain combines TRBV12-3 or TRBV12-4 with TRBJ1-2, with 9 bases matching TRBD1. The junction had 8 bases not matched to a gene; V was cut back by 5 bases and J by 10 bases. The CDR3 is made up of 13 amino acids.

This clone was counted only a few times. The same CDR3 is also encoded by other DNA sequences in this sample. The chain couples TRBV30 to TRBJ2-7; TRBD1 matches at 8 bases. Germline CDR1 is GTSNPN and CDR2 is SVGIG (reference sequence). Unmatched junction bases numbered 6, after V lost 3 bases and J lost 2 bases. This CDR3 is 14 amino acids long. The CDR3 region is CAWSPGTGAYEQYF. The CDR3 DNA follows: TGTGCCTGGAGCCCCGGGACAGGAGCCTACGAGCAGTACTTC.

This rearrangement joins TRBV3-1 (or the pseudogene TRBV3-2) to TRBJ2-3; TRBD2 aligns across 15 bases. The junction had 16 bases not matched to a gene; V was cut back by 4 bases and J by 2 bases. CDR3 size: 21 residues. CDR1 is LGHDT, CDR2 YNNKEL, per germline (reference sequence). DNA of the CDR3: TGTGCCAGCAGCCTATACGCCCGGACTAGCGGGAGGGCCTTGGACACAGATACGCAGTATTTT. This encodes CASSLYARTSGRALDTDTQYF.

The CDR3 region has the DNA TGTGCCAGCAGCCCGGGACAGGGAGGCGGCTACACCTTC. This sequence encodes CASSPGQGGGYTF. The chain joins TRBV7-3 to TRBJ1-2; 9 positions agree with TRBD1. The ends lost 5 bases at V and 8 bases at J; junction bases unmatched: 6. The CDR3 has 13 amino acids. Germline values: CDR1 SGHTA, CDR2 FQGTGA.

The chain joins TRBV7-2 to TRBJ2-2; 8 bases fit TRBD2. CDR3 length: 16 residues. The J segment lost 4 bases and the V segment lost 5 bases, leaving 9 bases of the junction unmatched. In germline, CDR1 is SGHTA, CDR2 FQGNSA. CDR3 region: CASSQIGLARTGELFF. CDR3 DNA: TGTGCCAGCAGCCAAATCGGACTAGCTCGCACCGGGGAGCTGTTTTTT.

The V gene is TRBV4-1, the J gene TRBJ2-5, with 7 bases that match TRBD1. V shed 4 bases, J shed 5 bases, and the junction held 7 bases outside the gene matches. The germline V gene has CDR1 MGHRA and CDR2 YSYEKL. The CDR3 length is 14 residues. The CDR3 region is CASSRRQGSETQYF. The CDR3 bases are TGCGCCAGCAGCCGACGACAGGGTTCGGAGACCCAGTACTTC.

The chain links TRBV15 to TRBJ2-3; 9 nucleotides agree with TRBD2. Trimming removed 0 bases from V and 6 bases from J; junction bases left unmatched: 4. The CDR3 runs 15 residues. CDR1 is LNHNV, CDR2 YYDKDF, per germline (reference sequence). CDR3 nucleotide sequence: TGTGCCACCAGCAGAGAGGTAGCGGGAGAGGATACGCAGTATTTT. Amino acids: CATSREVAGEDTQYF.

The V and J genes are TRBV27 and TRBJ1-1; TRBD1 might be the D (6 bases). Germline CDR1 and CDR2: MNHEY and SMNVEV (reference sequence). CDR3 length: 13 amino acids. The V end lost 2 bases, the J end lost 4 bases, and 8 bases lay between the germline ends. CDR3 protein: CASSLGGVTEAFF. The CDR3 coding sequence is TGTGCCAGCAGTTTAGGGGGCGTCACTGAAGCTTTCTTT.

The chain employs TRBV6-5 and TRBJ2-7; 14 bases are shared with TRBD2. Germline CDR1 MNHEY, CDR2 SVGAGI. The V segment lost 7 bases and the J segment 6 bases; nucleotides outside the gene matches: 8. The CDR3 has 15 amino acids. The CDR3 loop reads CASTLGLAGVSEQYF. CDR3 coding DNA: TGTGCCAGCACCTTGGGACTAGCGGGAGTCTCCGAGCAGTACTTC.

The rearrangement links TRBV6-6 to TRBJ1-5; D uncertain. The germline V and J ends were trimmed by 2 bases and 3 bases, with 14 bases remaining between them. Germline values: CDR1 MNHNY, CDR2 SVGAGI (reference sequence). The CDR3 consists of 16 residues. Written as DNA, the CDR3 is TGTGCCAGCAGTTACCCGATTGGGGAGGCCAATCAGCCCCAGCATTTT. Translating it yields CASSYPIGEANQPQHF.

This clone was recorded a few times. This chain joins TRBV27 and TRBJ2-5; possibly TRBD2 for D (5 bases). The CDR3 sequence is 13 residues long. From germline, CDR1 is MNHEY and CDR2 SMNVEV (reference sequence). V was cut by 2 bases and J by 6 bases, with 10 bases left in between. This CDR3 is CASSLSGVQTQYF. CDR3 sequence (DNA): TGTGCCAGCAGTTTAAGCGGAGTACAGACCCAGTACTTC.

The genes are TRBV5-1 and TRBJ1-5; TRBD1 agrees at 9 bases. The CDR3 sequence is 15 residues long. The V gene end was trimmed by 2 bases and the J gene end by 4 bases; junction bases not matched to a gene: 4. Germline CDR1 SGHRS, CDR2 YFSETQ. The CDR3 nucleotides are TGCGCCAGCAGCTTAACGACAGGGGGAAATCAGCCCCAGCATTTT. Translated: CASSLTTGGNQPQHF.

The V and J genes are TRBV4-3 and TRBJ1-2; unclear D gene. Looked up from germline, CDR1 is LGHNA and CDR2 is YSLEER. V lost 1 base and J lost 3, with 9 bases in between. The CDR3 consists of 14 residues. This CDR3 reads CASSQARGDYGYTF. The CDR3 DNA reads as TGCGCCAGCAGCCAAGCCCGAGGCGACTATGGCTACACCTTC.

This clone has more than one count but fewer than ten. CDR3 coding DNA: TGTGCCAGCAGTAAGGACTGGCTTGCCTACGAGCAGTACTTC. Protein sequence: CASSKDWLAYEQYF. J is TRBJ2-7 and V is TRBV27; D is perhaps TRBD2 (5 bases). The CDR3 contains 14 residues. Trimming left V 5 bases short and J 2 bases short, with 13 bases between. Germline V CDR1 and CDR2: MNHEY, SMNVEV (reference sequence).

As to this clone: A far larger clone is just one base off, so this is likely a read error. CDR3 nucleotides: TGTGCCAGCAGCTTAGGAGGCTCCTACGAGCAGTACTTC. Protein: CASSLGGSYEQYF. The chain combines TRBV11-2 with TRBJ2-7, with D unclear. This CDR3 spans 13 amino acids. Germline CDR1 and CDR2: SGHAT and FQNNGV. Trimming removed 1 base from V and 0 bases from J, with 4 bases in between.

This clone was counted between two and nine times. V is TRBV5-1 and J is TRBJ1-4; D ambiguous. There are 14 residues in the CDR3. From germline, CDR1 is SGHRS and CDR2 YFSETQ. The V end lost 6 bases, the J end lost 8 bases, and 17 bases lay between the germline ends. Here the CDR3 reads CASTTGKGREKLFF. CDR3 nucleotides: TGCGCCAGCACAACCGGGAAAGGGCGCGAAAAACTGTTTTTT.

This sequence joins TRBV11-2 and TRBJ1-4; TRBD1 matches at 11 bases. This CDR3 is built from 17 residues. In germline, CDR1 is SGHAT, CDR2 FQNNGV. Losses at the gene ends were 2 bases for V and 8 bases for J; bases not matched to a gene: 10. The DNA of the CDR3 is TGTGCCAGCAGCTTACGGACAGGGGGCGCCGAAGGAGAAAAACTGTTTTTT. This translates into CASSLRTGGAEGEKLFF. The full variable domain, rest sourced from reference TRBV11-2 and TRBJ1-4, is EAGVAQSPRYKIIEKRQSVAFWCNPISGHATLYWYQQILGQGPKLLIQFQNNGVVDDSQLPKDRFSAERLKGVDSTLKIQPAKLEDSAVYLCASSLRTGGAEGEKLFFGSGTQLSVL.

This clone was found once. The gene calls are TRBV6-2 or TRBV6-3 and TRBJ1-2; 7 bases agree with TRBD1. The CDR3 runs to 13 residues. Unmatched junction bases numbered 7, after V lost 5 bases and J lost 7 bases. From germline, CDR1 is MNHEY and CDR2 SVGEGT. Here the CDR3 reads CASSRGQSIGYTF. The DNA for the CDR3 is TGTGCCAGCAGTAGGGGACAGTCTATTGGCTACACCTTC.

V gene TRBV6-2 or TRBV6-3 combines with J gene TRBJ1-1; D possibly corresponds to TRBD1 (5 bases). The CDR3 loop spans 13 amino acids. Looked up from germline, CDR1 is MNHEY and CDR2 is SVGEGT. Trimming pared 4 bases from V and 8 bases from J, leaving 14 bases between. This CDR3 reads CASSSGGFSEAFF. The CDR3 nucleotides are TGTGCCAGCAGTTCCGGGGGGTTCTCGGAAGCTTTCTTT.

The chain employs TRBV11-2 and TRBJ2-1; TRBD1 is a possible D gene (5 bases). Germline V gene sequence: CDR1 SGHAT, CDR2 FQNNGV. V was shortened by 0 bases and J by 6 bases, with 9 bases between the two germline ends. CDR3 length: 14 residues. CDR3: CASSLDQGLNEQFF. CDR3 coding DNA: TGTGCCAGCAGCTTAGATCAGGGTCTCAATGAGCAGTTCTTC.

This sequence joins TRBV18 and TRBJ2-3; 8 nucleotides align to TRBD2. The V gene end was trimmed by 3 bases and the J gene end by 3 bases; junction bases not matched to a gene: 14. The CDR3 length is 18 residues. The germline CDR1 and CDR2 sequences are KGHSH and LQKENI. For the CDR3, the DNA is TGTGCCAGCTCACCCAGCGGGAGCTTGAGTCTTTGGACAGATACGCAGTATTTT. It yields the protein CASSPSGSLSLWTDTQYF. The full variable domain, with the rest looked up from reference TRBV18 and TRBJ2-3, is NAGVMQNPRHLVRRRGQEARLRCSPMKGHSHVYWYRQLPEEGLKFMVYLQKENIIDESGMPKERFSAEFPKEGPSILRIQQVVRGDSAAYFCASSPSGSLSLWTDTQYFGPGTRLTVL.